This T cell receptor (beta chain) was obtained from a study of Graves' ophthalmopathy and Graves' hyperthyroidism. CDR3 length: 16 amino acids. Germline CDR1 is LNHDA and CDR2 is SQIVND (reference sequence). V lost 3 bases, J lost 5 bases, and 16 bases lay in between. RNA transcripts provided the template for amplifying TCR beta CDR3 regions. RT-PCR was first run with HTBI primers, then multiplex PCR in a second round. MiXCR was run by TCRdb on the multiplex PCR reads, yielding one entry per CDR3 protein. The profile covers around 1,000,000 distinct CDR3 sequences, with about 35% appearing a single time and approximately 12% taken by the ten largest.

The specimen was peripheral blood or thyroid tissue (not recorded which). This sequence joins TRBV19 and TRBJ2-2, with D uncertain. This TCR was recovered from an adult man with Graves' hyperthyroidism. CDR3 sequence reads: CASSMETIFYTGELFF. The CDR3 coding sequence is TGTGCCAGTAGTATGGAAACCATCTTTTATACCGGGGAGCTGTTTTTT.